The entry below describes one TCR beta chain. The sample is drawn from a study of shared clonotypes between healthy human individuals. V gave up 5 bases and J gave up 0 bases, with 20 bases separating them. Germline V gene data show CDR1 as SNHLY and CDR2 as FYNNEI. This CDR3 contains 18 residues. The data were produced by immunoSEQ multiplex PCR, yet TCRdb's version contains in-frame clones alone and is incomplete. The sample lists millions of clones; around 90% were seen once. The sequence derives from a man younger than 35 in good health. The genes are TRBV2 and TRBJ1-3; tentatively, D is TRBD1 (6 bases). Sequencing was carried out using naive CD4+ T cells sorted from blood. Subset specified: CD45RA+ positively selected. CDR3 loop: CASSQSSTGSLSGNTIYF. In nucleotides, the CDR3 is TGTGCCAGCAGTCAATCCTCGACAGGCTCCCTCTCTGGAAACACCATATATTTT.